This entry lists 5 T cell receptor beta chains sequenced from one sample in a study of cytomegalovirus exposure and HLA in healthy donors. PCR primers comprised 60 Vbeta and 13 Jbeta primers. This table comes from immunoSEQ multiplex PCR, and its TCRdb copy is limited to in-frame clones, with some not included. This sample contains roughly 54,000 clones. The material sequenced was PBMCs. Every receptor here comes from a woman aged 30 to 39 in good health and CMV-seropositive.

Written as DNA, the CDR3 is TGTGCCAGCAGTTATTCCGGGACACCCAGCTACGAGCAGTACTTC. Translated, it gives CASSYSGTPSYEQYF. The chain couples TRBV6-5 to TRBJ2-7, with a weak D call TRBD1 (6 bases). CDR3 length: 15 residues. The ends were cut back, 3 bases at V and 3 bases at J, with 15 bases in the middle. Germline V gives CDR1 MNHEY, CDR2 SVGAGI.

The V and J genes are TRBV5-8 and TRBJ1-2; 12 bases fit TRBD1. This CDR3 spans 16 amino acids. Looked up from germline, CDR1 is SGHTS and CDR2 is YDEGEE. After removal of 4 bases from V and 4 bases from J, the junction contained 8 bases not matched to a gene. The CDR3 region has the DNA TGTGCCAGCAGCCGCCCGGGACAGGGGGCGCTCTATGGCTACACCTTC. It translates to CASSRPGQGALYGYTF. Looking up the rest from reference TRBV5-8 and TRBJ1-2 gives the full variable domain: EAGVTQSPTHLIKTRGQQATLRCSPISGHTSVYWYQQALGLGLQFLLWYDEGEERNRGNFPPRFSGRQFPNYSSELNVNALELEDSALYLCASSRPGQGALYGYTFGSGTRLTVV.

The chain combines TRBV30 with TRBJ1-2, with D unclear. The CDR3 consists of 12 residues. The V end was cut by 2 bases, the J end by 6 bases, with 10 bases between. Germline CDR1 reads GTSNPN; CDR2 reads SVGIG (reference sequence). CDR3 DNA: TGTGCCTGGAGTTTTTGGGAGCATGGCTACACCTTC. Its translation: CAWSFWEHGYTF. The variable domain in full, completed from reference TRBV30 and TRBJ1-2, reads SQTIHQWPATLVQPVGSPLSLECTVEGTSNPNLYWYRQAAGRGLQLLFYSVGIGQISSEVPQNLSASRPQDRQFILSSKKLLLSDSGFYLCAWSFWEHGYTFGSGTRLTVV.

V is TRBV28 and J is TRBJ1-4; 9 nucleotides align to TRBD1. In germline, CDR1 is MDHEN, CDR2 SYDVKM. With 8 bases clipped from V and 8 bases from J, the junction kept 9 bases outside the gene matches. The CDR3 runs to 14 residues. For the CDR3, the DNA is TGTGCCAGCGGGACACGGGACAGGGACGAAAAACTGTTTTTT. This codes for CASGTRDRDEKLFF.

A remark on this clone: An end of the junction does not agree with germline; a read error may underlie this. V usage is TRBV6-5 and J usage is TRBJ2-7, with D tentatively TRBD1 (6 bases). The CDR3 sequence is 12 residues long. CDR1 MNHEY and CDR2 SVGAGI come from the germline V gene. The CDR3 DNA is TGTGCCAGCAGTTACCCCGGACAGCCTCTCGACTTC. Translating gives CASSYPGQPLDF.